These T cell receptor beta chains were read from a single sample in a study of shared clonotypes between healthy human individuals. Sequenced by immunoSEQ multiplex PCR; TCRdb stores in-frame clones only, minus some. The sample includes under 750,000 clones, 72% seen only once; the top ten take 1.8%. The material sequenced was memory CD4+ T cells sorted from blood. Source of these receptors: a woman in her twenties or thirties in good health. Each CDR3 is given with its conserved first and last residue. D genes are given only for firm matches. Size is omitted from some rows. Given values are once, few, many or a class for expanded clones.

clone size,D gene,V gene,J gene,CDR3 length,CDR3 protein,CDR3 DNA
few,.,TRBV5-1,TRBJ2-7,17,CASSSGLLGGSSYEQYF,TGCGCCAGCAGCTCGGGGCTACTCGGGGGAAGCTCCTACGAGCAGTACTTC
.,.,TRBV7-9,TRBJ1-1,13,CASNQDLNTEAFF,TGTGCCAGCAACCAGGACCTGAACACTGAAGCTTTCTTT
.,.,TRBV30,TRBJ1-1,14,CAWSVVRGNTEAFF,TGTGCCTGGAGTGTGGTAAGGGGGAACACTGAAGCTTTCTTT
few,.,TRBV27,TRBJ2-3,16,CASSPRVDPGTDTQYF,TGTGCCAGCAGTCCCAGGGTAGACCCGGGCACAGATACGCAGTATTTT
.,TRBD2,TRBV11-3,TRBJ2-2,13,CASSSGGAGELFF,TGTGCCAGCAGCTCCGGGGGGGCCGGGGAGCTGTTTTTT
few,.,TRBV19,TRBJ2-3,16,CASSRTLAAARDTQYF,TGTGCCAGTAGTCGCACACTAGCAGCCGCCCGAGATACGCAGTATTTT
few,.,TRBV6-1,TRBJ2-7,15,CASSDVGTGAYEQYF,TGTGCCAGCAGTGATGTCGGGACTGGCGCCTACGAGCAGTACTTC
.,.,TRBV10-1,TRBJ1-1,13,CASSRVRGTEAFF,TGCGCCAGCAGCCGGGTTAGGGGCACTGAAGCTTTCTTT
.,TRBD1,TRBV2,TRBJ2-3,14,CASETGQGVSTQYF,TGTGCCAGCGAGACGGGACAGGGGGTCAGTACGCAGTATTTT
.,TRBD2,TRBV19,TRBJ2-1,17,CASSRPATSGTHNEQFF,TGTGCCAGTAGTCGACCTGCGACTAGCGGGACCCACAATGAGCAGTTCTTC
.,TRBD2,TRBV6-5,TRBJ2-7,15,CASSRKREETHEQYF,TGTGCCAGCAGCAGAAAGCGGGAGGAGACCCACGAGCAGTACTTC
.,TRBD1,TRBV28,TRBJ1-2,15,CASSPNGQGWYGYTF,TGTGCCAGCAGTCCGAACGGACAGGGTTGGTATGGCTACACCTTC
.,.,TRBV5-1,TRBJ2-3,15,CASSPRAEVSNTQYF,TGCGCCAGCAGCCCTCGGGCCGAGGTGTCGAATACGCAGTATTTT
.,.,TRBV7-9,TRBJ1-3,14,CASSQRGSGNTIYF,TGTGCCAGCAGCCAGCGGGGCTCTGGAAACACCATATATTTT
.,.,TRBV6-6,TRBJ2-7,12,CASRGRSYEQYF,TGTGCCAGCAGGGGGAGAAGCTACGAGCAGTACTTC
many,.,TRBV2,TRBJ1-2,14,CASQRTEANYGYTF,TGTGCCAGCCAAAGGACAGAAGCTAACTATGGCTACACCTTC
.,.,TRBV28,TRBJ1-1,13,CASSSGGEAEAFF,TGTGCCAGTTCCTCGGGGGGCGAGGCTGAAGCTTTCTTT
once,.,TRBV5-4,TRBJ1-6,13,CASSLDDISPLHF,TGTGCCAGCAGCTTGGACGACATTTCACCCCTCCACTTT
.,TRBD1,TRBV27,TRBJ1-1,16,CASSGGRDRGNTEAFF,TGTGCCAGCAGTGGTGGCCGGGACAGGGGTAACACTGAAGCTTTCTTT
.,.,TRBV2,TRBJ1-4,14,CASRELTRGEKLFF,TGTGCCAGCAGAGAATTAACCAGAGGGGAAAAACTGTTTTTT
.,TRBD1,TRBV7-9,TRBJ1-1,16,CASSLQGGVKVTEAFF,TGTGCCAGCAGCTTACAGGGGGGAGTTAAGGTTACTGAAGCTTTCTTT
.,.,TRBV15,TRBJ2-3,15,CATSVQGGSTDTQYF,TGTGCCACCAGCGTCCAGGGGGGATCCACAGATACGCAGTATTTT
.,TRBD2,TRBV27,TRBJ2-3,17,CASSGTTGGRGTDTQYF,TGTGCCAGCAGTGGGACTACGGGGGGTAGGGGCACAGATACGCAGTATTTT
.,.,TRBV9,TRBJ2-7,14,CASSVGTGYHEQYF,TGTGCCAGCAGCGTAGGGACGGGGTATCACGAGCAGTACTTC
.,TRBD2,TRBV25-1,TRBJ2-7,14,CASSNPSGNYEQYF,TGTGCCAGCAGTAATCCTAGCGGAAACTACGAGCAGTACTTC
.,TRBD1,TRBV6-5,TRBJ2-7,14,CASSQTGESYEQYF,TGTGCCAGCAGTCAGACAGGGGAATCCTACGAGCAGTACTTC
few,TRBD1,TRBV28,TRBJ1-5,14,CASTTGGGNQPQHF,TGTGCCAGCACAACAGGGGGAGGAAATCAGCCCCAGCATTTT
.,.,TRBV6-5,TRBJ2-7,13,CASRRGESYEQYF,TGTGCCAGCAGAAGGGGGGAGTCCTACGAGCAGTACTTC
.,.,TRBV7-9,TRBJ1-5,15,CASSPGSYSNQPQHF,TGTGCCAGCAGTCCCGGGAGTTATAGCAATCAGCCCCAGCATTTT